This paragraph covers one T cell receptor (beta chain) sequence. What it recognizes is unknown. This CDR3 spans 13 amino acids. The ends were cut back, 3 bases at V and 7 bases at J, with 13 bases in the middle. The germline V gene encodes CDR1 SGHDT and CDR2 YYEEEE. Clones were read by immunoSEQ multiplex PCR, and TCRdb kept only the in-frame ones, dropping some. The profile shows about 1 million clones, around 76% of them singletons. The data were taken from a study of shared clonotypes between healthy human individuals. Overall study results and limits: A handful of donors held about 5% of naive CD4 clonotypes in common.

What was sequenced was memory CD4+ T cells sorted from blood. Noted subset: CD45RA-negative fraction. The chain is built from TRBV5-6 and TRBJ1-2; D perhaps matches TRBD1 (5 bases). The origin of this receptor is a man younger than 35 in good health. CDR3 in amino acids: CASSWSRVPGYTF. The CDR3 region has the DNA TGTGCCAGCAGCTGGTCCAGGGTACCTGGCTACACCTTC.